Sequencing of this TCR beta chain was carried out in a study of T cells in Graves' hyperthyroidism and ophthalmopathy (dated by TCRdb to about 2019). Regarding the research as a whole: Peripheral blood was sampled at the time of initial diagnosis, prior to any treatment. The 90 or so discovery patients were randomly split 7:3 into training and test sets. The paper describes TCR Vbeta CDR3 sequencing of 135 peripheral blood samples, made up of 43 ophthalmopathy patients, 70 to 80 hyperthyroidism patients and roughly 17 progressor patients. TCR V-J signatures able to tell the groups apart were searched for in a discovery cohort of 95 to 100 patients, of whom roughly 42 had Graves' ophthalmopathy and under 65 had stable Graves' hyperthyroidism. Following sampling, methimazole starting at 30 mg daily was given to hyperthyroidism patients, and high-dose intravenous methylprednisolone was given to ophthalmopathy patients. In addition, the study compared T-cell repertoires in thyroid tissue and in blood from 6 or 7 Graves' hyperthyroidism patients. Prospective prediction of ophthalmopathy was tested in an independent validation cohort of under 20 hyperthyroidism patients and 17 patients who later progressed to ophthalmopathy. Paper-wide results and their limitations: In validation, the model predicted progression to ophthalmopathy a median of about 5.9 months before onset, with approximately 71% sensitivity and about 75% specificity. Most expanded thyroid clonotypes (frequency above 0.001) were also found in blood, which suggests that blood repertoires may mirror thyroid immune responses. In cross-validation, a model built on a 13 V-J signature told ophthalmopathy apart from stable hyperthyroidism with 85% to 90% sensitivity and about 81% specificity, and in testing the same model reached 80%/75%. Sample size was not statistically predetermined, and blinding of investigators to group allocation was not performed.

This clonotype was counted a few times. Its specific antigen is unknown. No base-level quality is on record; no much larger clone is a single base apart. In the ophthalmopathy patients, disease was moderately to severely active, with a Clinical Activity Score of 3 or more, a NOSPECS grade of 4 or more, and a duration of less than 3 months. The study excluded patients with uncontrolled infections, other autoimmune diseases, pregnancy or lactation. Diagnoses were established on the basis of clinical symptoms, serum thyroxine and TRAb, thyroid ultrasound, and orbital computed tomography. PBMCs were isolated from around 10 ml of fresh peripheral blood by Ficoll-Paque density gradient centrifugation. Trizol reagent was used to extract total RNA, and RNA quality was then checked on an Agilent 2100 Bioanalyzer. Amplification of TCR beta CDR3 regions was carried out from RNA transcripts. For the first round of RT-PCR on the TCR CDR3, the HTBI primer set was used together with the Qiagen OneStep RT-PCR kit. Libraries were constructed in a second round of multiplex PCR, after which size selection and purification were carried out. Sequencing of the libraries was done on an Illumina HiSeq2000 using paired-end 100 bp reads. Per the source publication's procedure: Raw data were processed with SOAPnuke, discarding reads with adapters, uncalled bases, mean Phred below 15, or no exact constant-primer or identifier match. High-quality paired reads were merged with COPE v1.2.5, and unique nucleotide sequences were defined as clonotypes. Clonotypes were aligned to IMGT TRBV, TRBD and TRBJ reference segments using MiTCR v1.1. The analysis included only V-J combinations with a frequency above 0.0001, which together covered 98% to 99.2% of the repertoires. A TCS score was defined as the ratio between F50 (clonal expansion) and ExV (chaos), using BLOSUM62-based TCRdist between CDR3 peptides within each V-J. Welch's t-statistics and random forest reduced some 510 V-J features to roughly 13, which were used in a naive Bayes classifier (R e1071). TCRdb took the public reads, trimmed them with fastp at Q25, ran MiXCR for clone calling and kept in-frame beta chains. Rows matching on CDR3 protein sequence are summarized as one entry with the most common DNA and genes. These V and J calls derive from TCRdb rather than the authors' analysis. For this sample the table gives 500,000 to 650,000 distinct CDR3 sequences, of which around 20% were detected only once. 45% to 50% of the sample is taken by the ten largest.

Including the terminal cysteine and phenylalanine, the CDR3 comprises 15 residues. Just the 45-base CDR3 DNA is kept, in frame starting at base 1. For CDR1 and CDR2, the germline V gene (reference sequence) lists GTSNPN and SVGIG. Clipping removes 8 bases from V and 5 bases from J, with 13 as the unmatched junction base count. Recombination linked TRBV30 to TRBJ1-4, with 8 bases aligning to TRBD1. This clonotype was sampled from a man in his forties with Graves' ophthalmopathy. Sequencing was performed on blood. The DNA is as follows: TGTGCCAGTAGAGTGACAGGGGTTCGAAATGAAAAACTGTTTTTT. It encodes CASRVTGVRNEKLFF.